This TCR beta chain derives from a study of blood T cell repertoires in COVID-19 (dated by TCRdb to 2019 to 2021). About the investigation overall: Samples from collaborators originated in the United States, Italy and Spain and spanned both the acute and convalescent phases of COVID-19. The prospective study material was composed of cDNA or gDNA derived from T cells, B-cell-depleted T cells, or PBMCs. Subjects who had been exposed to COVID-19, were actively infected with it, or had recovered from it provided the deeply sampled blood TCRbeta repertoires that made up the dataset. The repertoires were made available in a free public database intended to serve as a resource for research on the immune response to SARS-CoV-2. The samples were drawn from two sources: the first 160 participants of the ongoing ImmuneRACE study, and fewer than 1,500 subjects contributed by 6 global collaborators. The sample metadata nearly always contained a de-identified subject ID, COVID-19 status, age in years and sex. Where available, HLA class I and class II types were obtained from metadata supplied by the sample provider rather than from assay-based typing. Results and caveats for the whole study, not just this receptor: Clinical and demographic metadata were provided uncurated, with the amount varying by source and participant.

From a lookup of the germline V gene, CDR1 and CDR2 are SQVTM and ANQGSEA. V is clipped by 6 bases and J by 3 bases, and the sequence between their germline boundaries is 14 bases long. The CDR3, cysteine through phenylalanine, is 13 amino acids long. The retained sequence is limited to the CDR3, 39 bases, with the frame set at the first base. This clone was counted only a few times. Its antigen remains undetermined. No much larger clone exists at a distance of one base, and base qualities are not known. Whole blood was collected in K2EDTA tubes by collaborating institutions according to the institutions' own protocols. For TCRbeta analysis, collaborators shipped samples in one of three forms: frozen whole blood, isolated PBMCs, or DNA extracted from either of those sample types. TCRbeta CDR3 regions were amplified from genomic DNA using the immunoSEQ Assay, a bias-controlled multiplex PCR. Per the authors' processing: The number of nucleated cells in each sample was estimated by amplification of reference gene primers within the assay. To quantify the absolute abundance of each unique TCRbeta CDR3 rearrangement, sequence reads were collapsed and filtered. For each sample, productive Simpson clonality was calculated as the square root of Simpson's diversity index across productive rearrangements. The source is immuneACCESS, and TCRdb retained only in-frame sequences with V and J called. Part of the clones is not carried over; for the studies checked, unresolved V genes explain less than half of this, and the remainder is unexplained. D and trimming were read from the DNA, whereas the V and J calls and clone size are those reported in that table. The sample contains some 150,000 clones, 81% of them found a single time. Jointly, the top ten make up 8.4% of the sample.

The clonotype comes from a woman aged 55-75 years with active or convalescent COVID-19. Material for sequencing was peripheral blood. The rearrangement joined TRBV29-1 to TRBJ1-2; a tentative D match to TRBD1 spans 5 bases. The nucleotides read TGCAGCGTAGGCAGGACGGGGGACTATGGCTACACCTTC. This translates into CSVGRTGDYGYTF.